What follows are 28 T cell receptor beta chains derived from one specimen sequenced in a study of cytomegalovirus exposure and HLA in healthy donors. The PCR made use of 60 Vbeta and 13 Jbeta primers. Sequenced by immunoSEQ multiplex PCR; TCRdb stores in-frame clones only, minus some. The sample has about 150,000 clones; approximately 88% are singletons. Sequencing was carried out using PBMCs. The receptor set was obtained from a boy aged 2 to 10 in good health and CMV-seronegative.

The gene calls are TRBV6-6 and TRBJ1-1; D ambiguous. Germline values: CDR1 MNHNY, CDR2 SVGAGI (reference sequence). Trimming took 6 bases from V and 3 from J, leaving 8 bases between them. The CDR3 contains 12 residues. CDR3: CASSRDHTEAFF. The CDR3, as DNA: TGTGCCAGCAGCCGCGATCACACTGAAGCTTTCTTT.

The chain joins TRBV7-2 to TRBJ1-1, with 7 bases lining up with TRBD1. Trimming took 5 bases from V and 8 from J; bases not matched to a gene: 8. The CDR3 has 13 amino acids. Germline V gene lookup returns CDR1 SGHTA and CDR2 FQGNSA. This chain's CDR3 is CASSPQLTGEAFF. The CDR3 coding sequence is TGTGCCAGCAGCCCGCAATTGACAGGGGAAGCTTTCTTT.

This chain uses TRBV7-2 with TRBJ1-1; maybe TRBD1 (5 bases). V lost 4 bases and J 4 bases, leaving 22 bases between the germline ends. Germline V CDR1 and CDR2: SGHTA, FQGNSA. This CDR3 has 17 amino acids. The CDR3 DNA reads TGTGCCAGCAGCTCCGGGGGTCTAACCCCCAGGAGCACTGAAGCTTTCTTT. Translating gives CASSSGGLTPRSTEAFF. The complete variable domain, with remaining parts taken from reference TRBV7-2 and TRBJ1-1, reads GAGVSQSPSNKVTEKGKDVELRCDPISGHTALYWYRQSLGQGLEFLIYFQGNSAPDKSGLPSDRFSAERTGGSVSTLTIQRTQQEDSAVYLCASSSGGLTPRSTEAFFGQGTRLTVV.

The CDR3 DNA sequence: TGTGCCACCCAACAGGATTCTAACTATGGCTACACCTTC. Protein: CATQQDSNYGYTF. This chain uses TRBV10-3 with TRBJ1-2, with D perhaps TRBD1 (5 bases). Looked up from germline, CDR1 is ENHRY and CDR2 is SYGVKD. Trimming pared 10 bases from V and 0 bases from J, leaving 12 bases between. CDR3 length: 13 residues.

This chain joins TRBV2 and TRBJ1-4, with 9 positions matching TRBD1. The V gene end was trimmed by 6 bases and the J gene end by 8 bases; junction bases not matched to a gene: 10. Germline CDR1 SNHLY, CDR2 FYNNEI. This CDR3 has 15 residues. The CDR3 nucleotides read TGTGCCAGCAGCCTAGGACAGGGGCGACGGGAAAAACTGTTTTTT. It codes for CASSLGQGRREKLFF.

This clone has a single count. One end of the junction does not line up with germline, which may come from a read error. J is TRBJ1-2 and V is TRBV15, with D maybe TRBD1 (5 bases). CDR1 and CDR2 from the germline V gene are LNHNV and YYDKDF (reference sequence). The CDR3 has 13 residues. Here the CDR3 reads CATSRGQGYGCTF. As DNA, the CDR3 is TGTGCCACCAGCAGAGGCCAGGGCTATGGCTGCACCTTC. The whole variable domain, remainder taken from reference TRBV15 and TRBJ1-2, is DAMVIQNPRYQVTQFGKPVTLSCSQTLNHNVMYWYQQKSSQAPKLLFHYYDKDFNNEADTPDNFQSRRPNTSFCFLDIRSPGLGDTAMYLCATSRGQGYGCTFGSGTRLTVV.

J is TRBJ1-1 and V is TRBV5-1; TRBD1 matches 8 bases. The CDR3 loop spans 16 amino acids. Looked up from germline, CDR1 is SGHRS and CDR2 is YFSETQ. Unmatched junction bases numbered 8, after V lost 4 bases and J lost 0 bases. This CDR3 reads CASSQRTGTMNTEAFF. DNA of the CDR3: TGCGCCAGCAGCCAGAGGACAGGGACCATGAACACTGAAGCTTTCTTT.

The CDR3 region is CASSYLPSGQAYEQYF. The CDR3 nucleotides are TGTGCCAGCAGTTATCTTCCTAGCGGACAAGCCTACGAGCAGTACTTC. The V call is TRBV6-5, the J call TRBJ2-7; 7 bases agree with TRBD2. The CDR3 covers 16 residues. V dropped 3 bases and J dropped 2; count of bases not matched to a gene: 10. Germline values: CDR1 MNHEY, CDR2 SVGAGI.

This rearrangement joins TRBV27 to TRBJ2-5, with D perhaps matching TRBD1 (5 bases). The germline V gene has CDR1 MNHEY and CDR2 SMNVEV (reference sequence). The CDR3 loop spans 14 amino acids. The germline V and J ends were trimmed by 2 bases and 1 base, with 8 bases remaining between them. As DNA, the CDR3 is TGTGCCAGCAGTTTACAGGGTATCCAAGAGACCCAGTACTTC. Translation gives CASSLQGIQETQYF.

The CDR3 sequence: CASSPNPGQRATNEKLFF. In nucleotides, the CDR3 is TGTGCCAGCAGTCCCAATCCGGGACAACGGGCAACTAATGAAAAACTGTTTTTT. The rearrangement joins TRBV27 to TRBJ1-4; weak D call: TRBD1 (6 bases). The germline V gene has CDR1 MNHEY and CDR2 SMNVEV (reference sequence). V lost 5 bases, J lost 0 bases, and 19 bases lay in between. The CDR3 is 18 residues long.

The rearrangement uses TRBV2 and TRBJ2-7; TRBD1 might be the D (6 bases). V dropped 6 bases and J dropped 0 bases, with 15 bases sitting between them. The CDR3 has 15 residues. The V gene's germline CDR1 is SNHLY and CDR2 FYNNEI. For the CDR3, the DNA is TGTGCCAGCAGGGACGGGACAAGAGACTCCTACGAGCAGTACGTC. It codes for CASRDGTRDSYEQYV.

This chain joins TRBV30 and TRBJ2-7, with 9 nucleotides matching TRBD1. Trimming at V came to 1 base and at J to 0 bases, leaving 10 bases not matched to a gene. CDR3 length equals 17 residues. CDR1 is GTSNPN and CDR2 is SVGIG in the germline V gene (reference sequence). CDR3 region: CAWSGPGQGLSSYEQYF. The CDR3 nucleotides read TGTGCCTGGAGTGGACCCGGACAGGGGTTGAGCTCCTACGAGCAGTACTTC.

The chain combines TRBV4-1 with TRBJ1-2; a weak D match, TRBD1 (5 bases). The length of the CDR3 is 17 residues. V shed 0 bases and J shed 4 bases, with 18 bases lying between them. The V gene's germline CDR1 is MGHRA and CDR2 YSYEKL. CDR3 residues: CASSQERRGNRRYGYTF. CDR3 nucleotides: TGCGCCAGCAGCCAAGAAAGGCGGGGGAACAGGCGCTATGGCTACACCTTC.

The chain links TRBV7-8 to TRBJ2-7, with a possible D match to TRBD1 (6 bases). Trimming cost V 2 bases and J 3 bases, with 17 bases left between them. The CDR3 runs to 16 residues. Per germline, CDR1 SGHVS and CDR2 FQNEAQ. CDR3 residues: CASSLNPGTMNYEQYF. The CDR3 DNA reads as TGTGCCAGCAGCTTAAACCCCGGGACAATGAACTACGAGCAGTACTTC.

The chain couples TRBV30 to TRBJ1-5; 7 positions match TRBD1. Germline assignment: CDR1 GTSNPN and CDR2 SVGIG (reference sequence). The CDR3 extends over 16 amino acids. V trimming: 0 bases; J trimming: 2 bases; junction bases outside the gene matches: 7. CDR3 region: CAWSVQGPSGNQPQHF. The CDR3 DNA reads as TGTGCCTGGAGTGTACAGGGGCCAAGCGGCAATCAGCCCCAGCATTTT.

This rearrangement joins TRBV19 to TRBJ2-3; 9 positions agree with TRBD1. The CDR3 sequence is 16 residues long. The trim removed 5 bases at V and 0 bases at J, leaving 6 bases unmatched. Per the germline V gene, CDR1 is LNHDA and CDR2 is SQIVND (reference sequence). The CDR3 DNA is TGTGCCAGTAGTCCCGACAGGGGGAGAAGCACAGATACGCAGTATTTT. This translates into CASSPDRGRSTDTQYF.

A few counts support this clone. This chain links TRBV9 with TRBJ1-1, with 8 bases identical to TRBD1. The germline gives CDR1 SGDLS, CDR2 YYNGEE. V dropped 3 bases and J dropped 7; count of bases not matched to a gene: 5. There are 13 residues in the CDR3. CDR3 coding DNA: TGTGCCAGCAGCGCAATAACAGGGGGTGAAGCTTTCTTT. This gives the protein CASSAITGGEAFF.

The CDR3 bases are TGTGCCAGCAGGGACGGACTGGGGGAGACCCAGTACTTC. Translated, it gives CASRDGLGETQYF. The chain combines TRBV2 with TRBJ2-5; the D gene is possibly TRBD2 (5 bases). V was pared by 6 bases and J by 5 bases, with 13 bases between. CDR1 and CDR2 (germline): SNHLY, FYNNEI. The length of the CDR3 is 13 residues.

CDR3 residues: CASATSGRARFF. CDR3 DNA: TGTGCCAGCGCCACTAGCGGGAGGGCCCGGTTCTTC. This chain uses TRBV6-4 with TRBJ2-1; TRBD2 matches at 13 bases. The germline V gene has CDR1 MRHNA and CDR2 SNTAGT. V was pared by 8 bases and J by 15 bases, with 7 bases of the junction left unmatched. The CDR3 consists of 12 residues.

The V gene is TRBV30, the J gene TRBJ2-3; 7 bases map to TRBD1. Per germline, CDR1 GTSNPN and CDR2 SVGIG (reference sequence). The CDR3 has 15 amino acids. J gave up 0 bases and V 0 bases, and 3 bases lay outside the gene matches. The CDR3 spells CAWSVGDRSTDTQYF. Written as DNA, the CDR3 is TGTGCCTGGAGTGTGGGGGACAGAAGCACAGATACGCAGTATTTT.

The chain combines TRBV7-2 with TRBJ2-3, with TRBD2 matching 12 bases. This CDR3 contains 14 residues. The germline V gene encodes CDR1 SGHTA and CDR2 FQGNSA. V trimming: 8 bases; J trimming: 9 bases; junction bases outside the gene matches: 9. The CDR3 bases are TGTGCCAGCTCTATCGAGGGGACTAGCGGGACGCAGTATTTT. Its translation is CASSIEGTSGTQYF.

The chain joins TRBV29-1 to TRBJ2-5; 12 bases are a match to TRBD2. The CDR3 runs to 15 residues. CDR1 and CDR2 (germline): SQVTM, ANQGSEA. The ends lost 2 bases at V and 7 bases at J; junction bases unmatched: 8. The CDR3 DNA sequence: TGCAGCGTTGAAACCTCTAGCGGGGGGGGAGGGACCCAGTACTTC. It is translated as CSVETSSGGGGTQYF.

The chain uses TRBV7-2 and TRBJ2-7, with TRBD2 matching 7 bases. The CDR3 sequence is 16 residues long. V shed 1 base and J 0 bases; nucleotides not matched to a gene: 6. Germline CDR1 SGHTA, CDR2 FQGNSA. For the CDR3, the DNA is TGTGCCAGCAGCTTAGTCGGGACTACACCCTCCTACGAGCAGTACTTC. It yields the protein CASSLVGTTPSYEQYF.

The chain has TRBV7-9 and TRBJ2-5, with a possible D match to TRBD2 (5 bases). The CDR3 is 15 residues long. The germline V gene encodes CDR1 SEHNR and CDR2 FQNEAQ (reference sequence). Trimming stripped 1 base from V and 4 bases from J, with 13 bases between. The CDR3 region is CASSLEDLATETQYF. For the CDR3, the DNA is TGTGCCAGCAGCTTAGAGGACCTAGCCACAGAGACCCAGTACTTC. Filled out from reference TRBV7-9 and TRBJ2-5, the complete variable domain reads DTGVSQNPRHKITKRGQNVTFRCDPISEHNRLYWYRQTLGQGPEFLTYFQNEAQLEKSRLLSDRFSAERPKGSFSTLEIQRTEQGDSAMYLCASSLEDLATETQYFGPGTRLLVL.

This sequence joins TRBV7-2 and TRBJ1-6, with a weak D call TRBD1 (6 bases). The CDR3 extends over 16 amino acids. V was pared by 4 bases and J by 0 bases, with 10 bases between. Per the germline V gene, CDR1 is SGHTA and CDR2 is FQGNSA. DNA for the CDR3: TGTGCCAGCAGCTCCAGGGGATACTCCTATAATTCACCCCTCCACTTT. Encoded protein: CASSSRGYSYNSPLHF.

In its sample, this clone was seen once. CDR3 amino acids: CASSPQVTDEQFF. In nucleotides, the CDR3 is TGTGCCAGCAGCCCACAGGTTACGGATGAGCAGTTCTTC. The V gene is TRBV6-1, the J gene TRBJ2-1; D possibly corresponds to TRBD1 (5 bases). Germline V gene data show CDR1 as MNHNS and CDR2 as SASEGT. The CDR3 runs to 13 residues. V lost 6 bases to trimming and J lost 8 bases, with 14 bases between them.

This chain joins TRBV27 and TRBJ2-1; TRBD1 matches at 7 bases. CDR3 length: 15 residues. After removal of 4 bases from V and 6 bases from J, the junction contained 9 bases not matched to a gene. Germline V gene lookup returns CDR1 MNHEY and CDR2 SMNVEV (reference sequence). The CDR3 DNA is TGTGCCAGCAGTTCCCCTTCCACAGGGGCCAATGAGCAGTTCTTC. The encoded protein is CASSSPSTGANEQFF.

This sequence joins TRBV7-9 and TRBJ2-7; D uncertain. This CDR3 is 11 amino acids long. Trimming removed 5 bases at V and 3 bases at J, with 5 bases between. Germline assignment: CDR1 SEHNR and CDR2 FQNEAQ (reference sequence). The CDR3 nucleotides are TGTGCCAGCAGCACCAGCTACGAGCAGTACTTC. This sequence encodes CASSTSYEQYF. Full variable domain (outside the CDR3, taken from reference TRBV7-9 and TRBJ2-7): DTGVSQNPRHKITKRGQNVTFRCDPISEHNRLYWYRQTLGQGPEFLTYFQNEAQLEKSRLLSDRFSAERPKGSFSTLEIQRTEQGDSAMYLCASSTSYEQYFGPGTRLTVT.